This TCR beta chain was obtained from a study of CD8 T cells in Susac syndrome. The RNA, about 0.5 to 1 ug, was put through reverse transcription using random hexamers. TCRdb re-called the immunoSEQ multiplex PCR reads with MiXCR, one entry per CDR3 protein. The data show about 140,000 distinct CDR3 sequences, around 93% seen once. The CDR3 totals 14 residues. The germline V gene encodes CDR1 DFQATT and CDR2 SNEGSKA (reference sequence). Between the trimmed V and J ends, which lost 6 bases and 1 base, there was a span of 16 bases. The sample holds one count of this clonotype. The receptor was derived from a human donor with Susac syndrome. The sample comprised CD4+ T cells from PBMCs. This chain links TRBV20-1 with TRBJ2-7, with D tentatively TRBD1 (5 bases). The CDR3 DNA reads as TGCAGTGCCCCCAGGACACTATCATCCTACGAGCAGTACTTC. Protein product: CSAPRTLSSYEQYF.